The 16 T cell receptor beta chains below come from one sample, sequenced in a study of PD-L1 blockade in urothelial cancer. Repertoires were generated with immunoSEQ multiplex PCR, while TCRdb's copy carries only in-frame clones and drops some. The sample records tens of thousands of clones, around four fifths being singletons. The time point is: pretreatment peripheral blood. The specimen comprised PBMCs, sampled around atezolizumab (anti-PD-L1) treatment. These TCRs come from a man over 45 with urothelial cancer.

The chain's CDR3 is CASSLVRGGPEAFF. The CDR3 DNA follows: TGCGCCAGCAGCTTGGTTCGGGGGGGGCCTGAAGCTTTCTTT. The chain employs TRBV5-1 and TRBJ1-1, with D perhaps TRBD1 (6 bases). CDR1 is SGHRS and CDR2 is YFSETQ in the germline V gene. CDR3 length: 14 residues. Trimming shortened V by 0 bases and J by 6 bases, and 12 bases separated the two germline ends.

This rearrangement joins TRBV2 to TRBJ1-5; D is undetermined. The CDR3 covers 13 residues. V was trimmed by 7 bases and J by 4 bases, leaving 11 bases between them. Germline V lookup: CDR1 SNHLY, CDR2 FYNNEI. Here the CDR3 reads CASNREPNQPQHF. The DNA of the CDR3 is TGTGCCAGCAACCGGGAACCGAATCAGCCCCAGCATTTT.

This clone turned up a few times. The chain links TRBV4-1 to TRBJ2-3; TRBD2 matches at 7 bases. CDR1 is MGHRA, CDR2 YSYEKL, per germline. The CDR3 totals 15 residues. V was pared by 1 base and J by 6 bases, with 7 bases of the junction left unmatched. CDR3 protein: CASSQAQRDWDTQYF. The CDR3 DNA reads TGCGCCAGCAGCCAAGCCCAGCGGGACTGGGATACGCAGTATTTT.

This clone was observed a few times. This sequence joins TRBV2 and TRBJ1-1, with TRBD1 matching over 8 bases. Germline lookup yields CDR1 SNHLY and CDR2 FYNNEI. V trimming: 4 bases; J trimming: 0 bases; junction bases outside the gene matches: 1. The CDR3 runs to 14 residues. CDR3 amino acids: CASSVGQVNTEAFF. The CDR3 coding sequence is TGTGCCAGCAGTGTGGGACAGGTGAACACTGAAGCTTTCTTT. The variable domain in full, with the rest retrieved from reference TRBV2 and TRBJ1-1, is EPEVTQTPSHQVTQMGQEVILRCVPISNHLYFYWYRQILGQKVEFLVSFYNNEISEKSEIFDDQFSVERPDGSNFTLKIRSTKLEDSAMYFCASSVGQVNTEAFFGQGTRLTVV.

V usage is TRBV7-2 and J usage is TRBJ2-3; the match to TRBD2 covers 10 bases. V was pared by 1 base and J by 8 bases, with 6 bases of the junction left unmatched. This CDR3 contains 15 residues. Looked up from germline, CDR1 is SGHTA and CDR2 is FQGNSA. The CDR3 nucleotides read TGTGCCAGCAGCTTAGGACTAGCGGGTGTGGGTACGCAGTATTTT. Amino acids: CASSLGLAGVGTQYF. The full variable domain, its missing parts supplied by reference TRBV7-2 and TRBJ2-3, is GAGVSQSPSNKVTEKGKDVELRCDPISGHTALYWYRQSLGQGLEFLIYFQGNSAPDKSGLPSDRFSAERTGGSVSTLTIQRTQQEDSAVYLCASSLGLAGVGTQYFGPGTRLTVL.

The chain employs TRBV2 and TRBJ2-5, with D tentatively TRBD2 (5 bases). V lost 5 bases and J lost 1, with 8 bases in between. CDR1 is SNHLY, CDR2 FYNNEI, per germline. CDR3 length: 13 residues. CDR3 sequence: CASSTSSQETQYF. CDR3 coding DNA: TGTGCCAGCAGTACTAGTTCCCAAGAGACCCAGTACTTC.

CDR3 amino acids: CARQDRTGGGGELFF. The DNA of the CDR3 is TGTGCCAGACAGGATCGGACAGGGGGTGGCGGGGAGCTGTTTTTT. The genes are TRBV2 and TRBJ2-2; TRBD1 matches at 10 bases. The V gene's germline CDR1 is SNHLY and CDR2 FYNNEI. The J segment lost 7 bases and the V segment lost 9 bases, leaving 11 bases of the junction unmatched. There are 15 residues in the CDR3.

This rearrangement joins TRBV14 to TRBJ1-2; 9 bases line up with TRBD1. Germline V gene sequence: CDR1 SGHDN, CDR2 FVKESK. The CDR3 is made up of 16 amino acids. V was pared by 1 base and J by 3 bases, with 6 bases of the junction left unmatched. CDR3 residues: CASSQGRDREYYGYTF. Here the CDR3 DNA reads TGTGCCAGCAGCCAAGGCCGGGACAGGGAGTACTATGGCTACACCTTC.

The CDR3 nucleotides read TGTGCCAGTAAACTATCCGGGACATCGGGGGGCTACACCTTC. Protein sequence: CASKLSGTSGGYTF. The chain carries TRBV19 and TRBJ1-2; possibly TRBD1 for D (6 bases). Trimming pared 7 bases from V and 8 bases from J, leaving 20 bases between. Germline CDR1 and CDR2: LNHDA and SQIVND (reference sequence). The CDR3 is 14 residues long.

CDR3 loop: CASSYSAGGFRGYTF. CDR3 DNA: TGTGCCAGCAGTTACTCGGCAGGGGGATTTCGGGGCTACACCTTC. The rearrangement uses TRBV6-5 and TRBJ1-2, with TRBD1 matching 7 bases. Germline V CDR1 and CDR2: MNHEY, SVGAGI. Trimming at V came to 0 bases and at J to 8 bases, leaving 9 bases not matched to a gene. The CDR3 loop spans 15 amino acids.

The genes are TRBV7-6 and TRBJ1-6; unclear D gene. V lost 1 base and J lost 6, with 10 bases in between. Germline loops: CDR1 SGHVS, CDR2 FNYEAQ. The CDR3 extends over 15 amino acids. CDR3 region: CASSLGRQANSPLHF. CDR3 DNA sequence: TGTGCCAGCAGCTTAGGCCGGCAGGCTAATTCACCCCTCCACTTT.

This chain joins TRBV15 and TRBJ2-1; possibly TRBD2 for D (5 bases). CDR1 is LNHNV and CDR2 is YYDKDF in the germline V gene (reference sequence). The CDR3 has 14 residues. Trimming took off 1 base at V and 3 bases at J, with 7 bases between the two ends. As DNA, the CDR3 is TGTGCCACCAGCAGAGGTGGGAGCTACAATGAGCAGTTCTTC. Amino acid sequence: CATSRGGSYNEQFF.

This chain joins TRBV11-3 and TRBJ1-1; tentatively, D is TRBD1 (5 bases). Germline loops: CDR1 SGHNT, CDR2 YENEEA. V was pared by 3 bases and J by 0 bases, with 8 bases between. This CDR3 spans 14 amino acids. The CDR3 region is CASSFDSLNTEAFF. CDR3 sequence (DNA): TGTGCCAGCAGCTTCGACAGCCTGAACACTGAAGCTTTCTTT.

The V and J genes are TRBV19 and TRBJ1-2; 10 bases align to TRBD1. Germline lookup yields CDR1 LNHDA and CDR2 SQIVND (reference sequence). The CDR3 covers 13 residues. J lost 2 bases, V lost 6 bases, and 0 bases had no gene match. The CDR3 here is CASRGQGNYGYTF. As DNA, the CDR3 is TGTGCCAGTAGGGGACAGGGGAACTATGGCTACACCTTC.

The chain uses TRBV11-2 and TRBJ2-3; D is undetermined. The CDR3 is made up of 13 amino acids. Germline loops: CDR1 SGHAT, CDR2 FQNNGV. Trimming removed 2 bases from V and 6 bases from J, with 9 bases in between. DNA for the CDR3: TGTGCCAGCAGCTTAAATCCCCCGGATACGCAGTATTTT. Residues: CASSLNPPDTQYF. The variable domain in full, completed from reference TRBV11-2 and TRBJ2-3, reads EAGVAQSPRYKIIEKRQSVAFWCNPISGHATLYWYQQILGQGPKLLIQFQNNGVVDDSQLPKDRFSAERLKGVDSTLKIQPAKLEDSAVYLCASSLNPPDTQYFGPGTRLTVL.

The chain carries TRBV5-1 and TRBJ2-7, with 8 bases aligning to TRBD2. In germline, CDR1 is SGHRS, CDR2 YFSETQ. The length of the CDR3 is 14 residues. With V trimmed by 7 bases and J by 1 base, 7 bases remained unmatched. The CDR3 region is CASRPGTRSYEQYV. As DNA, the CDR3 is TGCGCCAGCCGACCGGGGACTAGGTCCTACGAGCAGTACGTC.